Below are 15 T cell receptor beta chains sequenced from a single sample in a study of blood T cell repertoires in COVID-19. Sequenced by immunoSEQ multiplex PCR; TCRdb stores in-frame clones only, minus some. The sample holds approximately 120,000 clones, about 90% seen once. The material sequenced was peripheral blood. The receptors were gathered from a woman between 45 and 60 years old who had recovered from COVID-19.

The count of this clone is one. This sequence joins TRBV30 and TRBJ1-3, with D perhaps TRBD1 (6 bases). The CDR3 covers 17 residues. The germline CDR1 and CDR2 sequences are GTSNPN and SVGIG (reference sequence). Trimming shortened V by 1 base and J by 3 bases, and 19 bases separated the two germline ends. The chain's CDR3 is CAWSAAGALGSGNTIYF. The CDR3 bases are TGTGCCTGGAGTGCCGCAGGGGCGTTGGGGAGTGGAAACACCATATATTTT. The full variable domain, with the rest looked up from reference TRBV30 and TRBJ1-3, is SQTIHQWPATLVQPVGSPLSLECTVEGTSNPNLYWYRQAAGRGLQLLFYSVGIGQISSEVPQNLSASRPQDRQFILSSKKLLLSDSGFYLCAWSAAGALGSGNTIYFGEGSWLTVV.

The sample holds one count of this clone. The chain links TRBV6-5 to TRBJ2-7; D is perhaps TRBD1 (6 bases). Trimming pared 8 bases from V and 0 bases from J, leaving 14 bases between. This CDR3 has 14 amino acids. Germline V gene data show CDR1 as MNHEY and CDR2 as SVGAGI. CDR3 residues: CASSRQEDSYEQYF. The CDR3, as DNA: TGTGCCAGCTCAAGACAGGAAGACTCCTACGAGCAGTACTTC.

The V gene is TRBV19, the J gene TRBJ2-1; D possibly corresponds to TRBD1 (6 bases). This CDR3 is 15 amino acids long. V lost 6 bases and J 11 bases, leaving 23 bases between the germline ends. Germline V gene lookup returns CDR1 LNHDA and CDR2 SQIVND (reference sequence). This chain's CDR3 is CASRPRVMGALKQFF. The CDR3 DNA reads TGTGCCAGTAGACCAAGGGTTATGGGGGCCTTGAAGCAGTTCTTC.

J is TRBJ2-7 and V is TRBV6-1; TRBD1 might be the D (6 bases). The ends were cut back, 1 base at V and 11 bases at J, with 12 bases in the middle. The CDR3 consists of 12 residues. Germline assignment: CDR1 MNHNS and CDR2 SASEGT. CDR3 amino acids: CASSEGTGSEYF. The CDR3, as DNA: TGTGCCAGCAGTGAAGGTACAGGGTCCGAGTACTTC.

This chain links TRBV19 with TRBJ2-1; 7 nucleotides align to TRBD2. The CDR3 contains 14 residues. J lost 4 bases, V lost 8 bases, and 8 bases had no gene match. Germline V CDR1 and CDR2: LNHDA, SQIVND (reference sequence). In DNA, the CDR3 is TGTGCCAGTGGACCAGCGGGGTTATACAATGAGCAGTTCTTC. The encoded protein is CASGPAGLYNEQFF. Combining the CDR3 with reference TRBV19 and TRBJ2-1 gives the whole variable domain DGGITQSPKYLFRKEGQNVTLSCEQNLNHDAMYWYRQDPGQGLRLIYYSQIVNDFQKGDIAEGYSVSREKKESFPLTVTSAQKNPTAFYLCASGPAGLYNEQFFGPGTRLTVL.

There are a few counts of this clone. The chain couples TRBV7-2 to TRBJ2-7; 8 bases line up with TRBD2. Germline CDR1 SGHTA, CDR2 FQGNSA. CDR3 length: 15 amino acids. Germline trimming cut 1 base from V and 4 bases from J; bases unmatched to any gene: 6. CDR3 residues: CASSLVAGGRYEQYF. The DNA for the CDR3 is TGTGCCAGCAGCTTAGTTGCGGGGGGCAGATACGAGCAGTACTTC.

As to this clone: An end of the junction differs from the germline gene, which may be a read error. CDR3 in DNA: TGTGCCAGCAGCATAGCAGGGAGAAAGGGTGAAAAACTGTTTTTT. It encodes CASSIAGRKGEKLFF. The chain links TRBV7-9 to TRBJ1-4; D might be TRBD1 (5 bases). The CDR3 extends over 15 amino acids. Germline CDR1 and CDR2: SEHNR and FQNEAQ (reference sequence).

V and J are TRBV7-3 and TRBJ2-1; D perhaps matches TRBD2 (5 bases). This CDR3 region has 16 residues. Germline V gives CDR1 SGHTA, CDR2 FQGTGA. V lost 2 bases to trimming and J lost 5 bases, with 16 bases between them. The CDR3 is CASSLQGRPTNNEQFF. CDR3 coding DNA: TGTGCCAGCAGCTTACAAGGCAGGCCGACTAACAATGAGCAGTTCTTC.

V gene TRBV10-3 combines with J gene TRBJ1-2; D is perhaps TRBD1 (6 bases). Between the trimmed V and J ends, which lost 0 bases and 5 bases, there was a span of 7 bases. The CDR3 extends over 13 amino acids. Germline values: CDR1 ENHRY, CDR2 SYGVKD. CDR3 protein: CAISESRGYGYTF. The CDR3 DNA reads TGTGCCATCAGTGAGTCCAGGGGTTATGGCTACACCTTC.

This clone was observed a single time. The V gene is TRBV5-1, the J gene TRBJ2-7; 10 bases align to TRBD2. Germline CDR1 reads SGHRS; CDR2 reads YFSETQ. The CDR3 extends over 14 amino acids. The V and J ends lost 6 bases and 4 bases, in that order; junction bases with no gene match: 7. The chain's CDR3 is CASKKLAGPYEQYF. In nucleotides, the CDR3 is TGCGCCAGCAAGAAACTAGCGGGGCCGTACGAGCAGTACTTC.

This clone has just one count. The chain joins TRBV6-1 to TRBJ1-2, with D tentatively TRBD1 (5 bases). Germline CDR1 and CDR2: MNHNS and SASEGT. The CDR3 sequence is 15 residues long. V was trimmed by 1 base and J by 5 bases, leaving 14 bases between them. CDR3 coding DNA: TGTGCCAGCAGTGAAGTTGGGGCCAGAGAATATGGCTACACCTTC. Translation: CASSEVGAREYGYTF.

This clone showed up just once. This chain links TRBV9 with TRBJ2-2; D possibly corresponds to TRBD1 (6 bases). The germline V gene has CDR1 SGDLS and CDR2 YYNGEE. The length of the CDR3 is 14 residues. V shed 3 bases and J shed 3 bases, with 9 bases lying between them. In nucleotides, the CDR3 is TGTGCCAGCAGCGAGGGACAAGACACCGGGGAGCTGTTTTTT. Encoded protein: CASSEGQDTGELFF. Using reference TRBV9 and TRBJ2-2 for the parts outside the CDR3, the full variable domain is DSGVTQTPKHLITATGQRVTLRCSPRSGDLSVYWYQQSLDQGLQFLIQYYNGEERAKGNILERFSAQQFPDLHSELNLSSLELGDSALYFCASSEGQDTGELFFGEGSRLTVL.

The CDR3 loop reads CASSLWSGVAYEQYF. The CDR3 DNA reads TGCGCCAGCAGCTTGTGGTCGGGAGTGGCCTACGAGCAGTACTTC. The chain has TRBV5-1 and TRBJ2-7, with D perhaps matching TRBD2 (6 bases). Germline V lookup: CDR1 SGHRS, CDR2 YFSETQ. The CDR3 has 15 amino acids. Trimming stripped 1 base from V and 2 bases from J, with 13 bases between.

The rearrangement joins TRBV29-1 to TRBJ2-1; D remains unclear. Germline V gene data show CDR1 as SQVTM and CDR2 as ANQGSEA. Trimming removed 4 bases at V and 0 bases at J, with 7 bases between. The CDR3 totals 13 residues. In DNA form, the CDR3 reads TGCAGCGTTGTAGCAGACTCCTACAATGAGCAGTTCTTC. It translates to CSVVADSYNEQFF.

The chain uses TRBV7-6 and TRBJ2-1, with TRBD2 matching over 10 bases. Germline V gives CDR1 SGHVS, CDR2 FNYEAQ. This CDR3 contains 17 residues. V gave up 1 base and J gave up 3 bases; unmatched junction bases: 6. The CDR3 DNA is TGTGCCAGCAGCTTAGTCGTAGCGGGAGGCCACTACAATGAGCAGTTCTTC. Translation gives CASSLVVAGGHYNEQFF.